These 9 T cell receptor beta chains were all obtained from the same sample, sequenced in a study of T cells after somatic rescue of genetic block. The assay was immunoSEQ multiplex PCR, and TCRdb's table has in-frame clones only and misses some. The table lists 110,000 or so clones, about 90% of them singletons. Input material: peripheral blood mononuclear cells (PBMCs). Receptors were obtained from a woman aged 18-35 years.

This clone was seen once. V usage is TRBV28 and J usage is TRBJ2-7; a possible D gene is TRBD1 (6 bases). In germline, CDR1 is MDHEN, CDR2 SYDVKM. The ends were cut back, 5 bases at V and 5 bases at J, with 16 bases in the middle. This CDR3 is 14 amino acids long. In DNA, the CDR3 is TGTGCCAGCAGTAATCCGGACAGTCCAAACGAGCAGTACTTC. Protein product: CASSNPDSPNEQYF.

This sequence joins TRBV19 and TRBJ1-5; D call uncertain. The germline V gene has CDR1 LNHDA and CDR2 SQIVND (reference sequence). This CDR3 region has 19 residues. V shed 3 bases and J shed 0 bases, with 21 bases lying between them. The CDR3 bases are TGTGCCAGTAGTATTACTGCGTCAGACCGGGGATATAGCAATCAGCCCCAGCATTTT. Protein sequence: CASSITASDRGYSNQPQHF. Looking up the rest from reference TRBV19 and TRBJ1-5 gives the full variable domain: DGGITQSPKYLFRKEGQNVTLSCEQNLNHDAMYWYRQDPGQGLRLIYYSQIVNDFQKGDIAEGYSVSREKKESFPLTVTSAQKNPTAFYLCASSITASDRGYSNQPQHFGDGTRLSIL.

In its sample, this clone was seen a few times. The rearrangement uses TRBV27 and TRBJ1-1; D uncertain. Per the germline V gene, CDR1 is MNHEY and CDR2 is SMNVEV (reference sequence). CDR3 size: 14 residues. Trimming cost V 5 bases and J 0 bases, with 10 bases left between them. This CDR3 is CASSALSLNTEAFF. Written as DNA, the CDR3 is TGTGCCAGCAGTGCGTTGTCTTTGAACACTGAAGCTTTCTTT.

The chain links TRBV6-5 to TRBJ1-1; D unresolved. The germline gives CDR1 MNHEY, CDR2 SVGAGI. The CDR3 consists of 10 residues. Between the trimmed V and J ends, which lost 8 bases and 10 bases, there was a span of 11 bases. CDR3 loop: CASLGQRAFF. The CDR3 region has the DNA TGTGCCAGCCTCGGCCAGAGAGCTTTCTTT.

V is TRBV19 and J is TRBJ1-1; 7 bases line up with TRBD1. The J segment lost 3 bases and the V segment lost 2 bases, leaving 30 bases of the junction unmatched. This CDR3 is built from 23 residues. The germline gives CDR1 LNHDA, CDR2 SQIVND (reference sequence). The CDR3 spells CASSITAGGWLQRGREKDTEAFF. The DNA for the CDR3 is TGTGCCAGTAGTATAACCGCTGGGGGTTGGTTGCAGAGGGGGCGCGAGAAGGACACTGAAGCTTTCTTT.

This clone was seen only once. The V gene is TRBV12-5, the J gene TRBJ1-5, with 10 bases that match TRBD1. Germline V gene sequence: CDR1 LGHNT, CDR2 FRNRAP. V was clipped by 6 bases and J by 9 bases; unmatched bases: 11. The CDR3 runs to 15 residues. CDR3 region: CASGPGTGEPGPQHF. In nucleotides, the CDR3 is TGTGCTAGTGGGCCCGGGACAGGGGAACCAGGGCCCCAGCATTTT.

CDR3 sequence (DNA): TGTGCCAGCACCACCGGCACTGAAGCTTTCTTT. Protein: CASTTGTEAFF. The chain links TRBV27 to TRBJ1-1; D uncertain. The ends were cut back, 7 bases at V and 4 bases at J, with 7 bases in the middle. CDR3 length equals 11 residues. Germline V gives CDR1 MNHEY, CDR2 SMNVEV (reference sequence).

This clone is medium-sized (0.01 to 0.1%) within its sample. This rearrangement joins TRBV19 to TRBJ1-5; D not certain. V lost 1 base and J lost 3, with 10 bases in between. This CDR3 has 15 amino acids. Germline loops: CDR1 LNHDA, CDR2 SQIVND (reference sequence). Here the CDR3 DNA reads TGTGCCAGTAGTATAGTTGGGTATACCAATCAGCCCCAGCATTTT. Translating it yields CASSIVGYTNQPQHF.

The chain links TRBV7-9 to TRBJ1-2; perhaps TRBD1 as D (5 bases). Trimming removed 5 bases at V and 6 bases at J, with 22 bases between. The V gene's germline CDR1 is SEHNR and CDR2 FQNEAQ (reference sequence). The CDR3 spans 16 residues. CDR3 in amino acids: CASSPRAEGPRHGYTF. As DNA, the CDR3 is TGTGCCAGCAGCCCGAGGGCGGAGGGGCCCCGCCATGGCTACACCTTC. The variable domain in full, completed from reference TRBV7-9 and TRBJ1-2, reads DTGVSQNPRHKITKRGQNVTFRCDPISEHNRLYWYRQTLGQGPEFLTYFQNEAQLEKSRLLSDRFSAERPKGSFSTLEIQRTEQGDSAMYLCASSPRAEGPRHGYTFGSGTRLTVV.